Following are 3 T cell receptor beta chains from one sample sequenced in a study of shared clonotypes between healthy human individuals. Sequenced by immunoSEQ multiplex PCR; TCRdb stores in-frame clones only, minus some. In the table there are 2 million to 2.5 million clones, under 97% of which are singletons. The sequenced sample consisted of naive CD4+ T cells sorted from blood. Subset given: CD45RA+ positively selected. The origin of the receptors is a young man in good health.

The CDR3 here is CASSLDREPNYGYTF. In DNA form, the CDR3 reads TGCGCCAGCAGCTTGGACCGGGAGCCTAACTATGGCTACACCTTC. The chain links TRBV5-1 to TRBJ1-2; no definite D call. The CDR3 runs 15 residues. The germline V and J ends were trimmed by 0 bases and 0 bases, with 9 bases remaining between them. Per germline, CDR1 SGHRS and CDR2 YFSETQ.

The chain employs TRBV5-8 and TRBJ2-7, with D hard to call. V shed 0 bases and J shed 3 bases, with 13 bases lying between them. Germline-derived CDR1 and CDR2 are SGHTS and YDEGEE. The CDR3 has 15 amino acids. The CDR3 sequence is CASSLVRLSLYEQYF. CDR3 DNA: TGTGCCAGCAGCTTGGTGAGACTGTCCCTCTACGAGCAGTACTTC.

CDR3 sequence (DNA): TGTGCCAGCAGTTATGAAACAGGGGCCAAGGAGCAGTACTTC. Translating it yields CASSYETGAKEQYF. The rearrangement links TRBV27 to TRBJ2-7, with TRBD1 matching 7 bases. Germline V gene lookup returns CDR1 MNHEY and CDR2 SMNVEV (reference sequence). This CDR3 region has 14 residues. J was trimmed by 7 bases and V by 4 bases; bases with no gene match: 10.